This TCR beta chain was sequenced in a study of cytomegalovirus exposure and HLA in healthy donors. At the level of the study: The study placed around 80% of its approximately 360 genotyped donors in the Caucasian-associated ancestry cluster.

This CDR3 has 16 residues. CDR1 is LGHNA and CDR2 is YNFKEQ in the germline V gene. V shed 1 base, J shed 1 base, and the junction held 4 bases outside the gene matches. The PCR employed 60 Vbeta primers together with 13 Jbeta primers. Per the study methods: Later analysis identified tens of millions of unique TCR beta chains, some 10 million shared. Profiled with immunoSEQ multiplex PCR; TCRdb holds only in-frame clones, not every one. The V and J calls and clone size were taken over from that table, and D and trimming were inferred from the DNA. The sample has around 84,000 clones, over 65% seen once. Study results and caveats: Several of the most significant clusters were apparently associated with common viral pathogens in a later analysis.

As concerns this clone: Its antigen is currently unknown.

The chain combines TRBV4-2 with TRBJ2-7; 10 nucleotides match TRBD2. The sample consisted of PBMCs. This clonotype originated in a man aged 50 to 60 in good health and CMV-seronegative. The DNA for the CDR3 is TGTGCCAGCAGCCAAGGTAGGACTAGCGGATCCTACGAGCAGTACTTC. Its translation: CASSQGRTSGSYEQYF.